These T cell receptor beta chains were read from a single sample in a study of T cells after yellow fever vaccination. Each CDR3 protein gets one entry after TCRdb re-called the 5' RACE reads with MiXCR. The sample consists of 350,000 to 450,000 distinct CDR3 sequences, 15% to 20% of them appearing once. The sequences come from PBMCs, collected before the yellow fever booster vaccination. The receptors shown here come from a young man who received the YFV17D yellow fever vaccine. Each CDR3 is given with its conserved first and last residue. Each record gives: D gene, clone size, J gene, V gene, CDR3 protein, CDR3 DNA. A D gene is named only where the DNA matches it firmly. Rows may omit the clone size; those that give it use once, few, many or a size class.

D gene: NA; clone size: few; J gene: TRBJ1-2; V gene: TRBV12-3/TRBV12-4; CDR3 protein: CASSFQEANYGYTF; CDR3 DNA: TGTGCCAGCAGTTTTCAGGAAGCTAACTATGGCTACACCTTC
D gene: TRBD2; clone size: NA; J gene: TRBJ2-1; V gene: TRBV7-2; CDR3 protein: CASSWSGGARNEQFF; CDR3 DNA: TGTGCCAGCAGCTGGAGCGGGGGGGCAAGAAATGAGCAGTTCTTC
D gene: NA; clone size: few; J gene: TRBJ1-6; V gene: TRBV20-1; CDR3 protein: CSARMEGGRSPLHF; CDR3 DNA: TGCAGTGCTAGAATGGAGGGTGGGCGTTCACCCCTCCACTTT
D gene: NA; clone size: NA; J gene: TRBJ1-2; V gene: TRBV6-5; CDR3 protein: CASTPGRASPANYGYTF; CDR3 DNA: TGTGCCAGCACTCCCGGGAGGGCCTCCCCCGCTAACTATGGCTACACCTTC
D gene: NA; clone size: few; J gene: TRBJ2-1; V gene: TRBV4-3; CDR3 protein: CASSQELSYNEQFF; CDR3 DNA: TGCGCCAGCAGCCAGGAGTTGTCCTACAATGAGCAGTTCTTC
D gene: NA; clone size: few; J gene: TRBJ2-7; V gene: TRBV27; CDR3 protein: CASSPRGMNYEQYF; CDR3 DNA: TGTGCCAGCAGTCCAAGGGGCATGAACTACGAGCAGTACTTC
D gene: NA; clone size: NA; J gene: TRBJ1-5; V gene: TRBV4-2; CDR3 protein: CASSQNSRGNQPQHF; CDR3 DNA: TGTGCCAGCAGCCAAAACAGCCGGGGTAATCAGCCCCAGCATTTT
D gene: NA; clone size: few; J gene: TRBJ2-1; V gene: TRBV5-5; CDR3 protein: CASSGLQGTLSSYNEQFF; CDR3 DNA: TGTGCCAGCAGCGGACTCCAGGGGACTCTGAGCTCCTACAATGAGCAGTTCTTC
D gene: NA; clone size: few; J gene: TRBJ1-4; V gene: TRBV15; CDR3 protein: CATRFEFRDEKLFF; CDR3 DNA: TGTGCCACCAGATTCGAGTTCAGGGATGAAAAACTGTTTTTT
D gene: TRBD2; clone size: few; J gene: TRBJ2-2; V gene: TRBV6-6; CDR3 protein: CASGETSGGLNTGELFF; CDR3 DNA: TGTGCCAGCGGGGAGACTAGCGGGGGCCTCAACACCGGGGAGCTGTTTTTT
D gene: TRBD1; clone size: NA; J gene: TRBJ2-7; V gene: TRBV6-2/TRBV6-3; CDR3 protein: CASSFPGQGMGSYEQYF; CDR3 DNA: TGTGCCAGCAGTTTCCCGGGACAGGGGATGGGCTCCTACGAGCAGTACTTC
D gene: NA; clone size: few; J gene: TRBJ1-5; V gene: TRBV5-1; CDR3 protein: CASSLGGLPGPQHF; CDR3 DNA: TGCGCCAGCAGCTTGGGTGGGCTCCCAGGGCCCCAGCATTTT
D gene: TRBD2; clone size: NA; J gene: TRBJ2-2; V gene: TRBV20-1; CDR3 protein: CSATAGGPAGELFF; CDR3 DNA: TGCAGTGCCACAGCGGGGGGGCCCGCCGGGGAGCTGTTTTTT
D gene: TRBD1; clone size: many; J gene: TRBJ2-4; V gene: TRBV20-1; CDR3 protein: CSATGGHQNIQYF; CDR3 DNA: TGCAGTGCCACAGGGGGCCACCAAAACATTCAGTACTTC
D gene: NA; clone size: few; J gene: TRBJ2-3; V gene: TRBV7-3; CDR3 protein: CASSPAGADTQYF; CDR3 DNA: TGTGCCAGCAGCCCGGCGGGCGCAGATACGCAGTATTTT
D gene: NA; clone size: NA; J gene: TRBJ2-3; V gene: TRBV29-1; CDR3 protein: CSVETAGDTQYF; CDR3 DNA: TGCAGCGTTGAAACAGCCGGCGATACGCAGTATTTT
D gene: TRBD1; clone size: few; J gene: TRBJ1-1; V gene: TRBV6-5; CDR3 protein: CASSQLRTGGTEAFF; CDR3 DNA: TGTGCCAGCAGCCAATTACGGACAGGGGGCACTGAAGCTTTCTTT
D gene: NA; clone size: NA; J gene: TRBJ1-1; V gene: TRBV10-3; CDR3 protein: CAISVEAMNTEAFF; CDR3 DNA: TGTGCCATCAGTGTTGAAGCGATGAACACTGAAGCTTTCTTT
D gene: TRBD1; clone size: NA; J gene: TRBJ2-4; V gene: TRBV7-9; CDR3 protein: CASRATGDIQYF; CDR3 DNA: TGTGCCAGCAGGGCGACAGGGGACATTCAGTACTTC
D gene: NA; clone size: few; J gene: TRBJ1-4; V gene: TRBV15; CDR3 protein: CATSRNAGVEKLFF; CDR3 DNA: TGTGCCACCAGCAGAAACGCTGGGGTTGAAAAACTGTTTTTT
D gene: NA; clone size: few; J gene: TRBJ2-5; V gene: TRBV6-2/TRBV6-3; CDR3 protein: CASSYFGTGLGETQYF; CDR3 DNA: TGTGCCAGCAGTTACTTTGGTACAGGGTTGGGGGAGACCCAGTACTTC
D gene: NA; clone size: NA; J gene: TRBJ1-6; V gene: TRBV14; CDR3 protein: CASSQDWEGHSPLHF; CDR3 DNA: TGTGCCAGCAGCCAAGATTGGGAGGGGCATTCACCCCTCCACTTT
D gene: NA; clone size: NA; J gene: TRBJ2-3; V gene: TRBV11-2; CDR3 protein: CASTAVGWGDTQYF; CDR3 DNA: TGTGCCAGCACCGCCGTGGGGTGGGGAGATACGCAGTATTTT
D gene: NA; clone size: few; J gene: TRBJ1-2; V gene: TRBV18; CDR3 protein: CASSPAATRYGYTF; CDR3 DNA: TGTGCCAGCTCACCCGCCGCCACTCGGTATGGCTACACCTTC
D gene: NA; clone size: NA; J gene: TRBJ1-3; V gene: TRBV6-5; CDR3 protein: CASSNTRGNSGNTIYF; CDR3 DNA: TGTGCCAGCAGCAATACCAGGGGAAACTCTGGAAACACCATATATTTT
D gene: NA; clone size: NA; J gene: TRBJ2-6; V gene: TRBV20-1; CDR3 protein: CSAPTVLGANVLTF; CDR3 DNA: TGCAGTGCGCCGACAGTTCTAGGGGCCAACGTCCTGACTTTC
D gene: NA; clone size: NA; J gene: TRBJ2-3; V gene: TRBV24-1; CDR3 protein: CATSDGGGSADTQYF; CDR3 DNA: TGTGCCACCAGTGACGGGGGCGGATCCGCAGATACGCAGTATTTT
D gene: NA; clone size: NA; J gene: TRBJ1-3; V gene: TRBV7-2; CDR3 protein: CASSFHSSGNTIYF; CDR3 DNA: TGTGCCAGCAGCTTTCATAGCTCTGGAAACACCATATATTTT
D gene: TRBD1; clone size: few; J gene: TRBJ1-2; V gene: TRBV5-1; CDR3 protein: CASSSDRGNGYTF; CDR3 DNA: TGCGCCAGCAGCTCGGACAGGGGGAATGGCTACACCTTC
D gene: NA; clone size: NA; J gene: TRBJ2-5; V gene: TRBV11-2; CDR3 protein: CASSTHQETQYF; CDR3 DNA: TGTGCCAGCAGCACCCATCAAGAGACCCAGTACTTC
D gene: NA; clone size: many; J gene: TRBJ2-7; V gene: TRBV5-1; CDR3 protein: CASSPTGFVSYEQYF; CDR3 DNA: TGCGCCAGCAGCCCTACAGGGTTCGTCTCCTACGAGCAGTACTTC
D gene: NA; clone size: NA; J gene: TRBJ1-4; V gene: TRBV6-5; CDR3 protein: CASSYSIGPGANEKLFF; CDR3 DNA: TGTGCCAGCAGTTACTCGATAGGTCCGGGGGCTAATGAAAAACTGTTTTTT
D gene: NA; clone size: few; J gene: TRBJ1-5; V gene: TRBV20-1; CDR3 protein: CSASGGVGNQPQHF; CDR3 DNA: TGCAGTGCCTCGGGGGGGGTCGGCAATCAGCCCCAGCATTTT
D gene: NA; clone size: NA; J gene: TRBJ1-5; V gene: TRBV27; CDR3 protein: CASSLHGGMSNQPQHF; CDR3 DNA: TGTGCCAGCAGTCTACACGGGGGTATGAGCAATCAGCCCCAGCATTTT
D gene: NA; clone size: NA; J gene: TRBJ1-2; V gene: TRBV18; CDR3 protein: CASSPWGADGYTF; CDR3 DNA: TGTGCCAGCTCGCCGTGGGGAGCGGATGGCTACACCTTC
D gene: TRBD1; clone size: few; J gene: TRBJ1-1; V gene: TRBV5-1; CDR3 protein: CASSRGQGANAEAFF; CDR3 DNA: TGCGCCAGCAGCAGGGGACAGGGGGCTAACGCTGAAGCTTTCTTT
D gene: TRBD2; clone size: NA; J gene: TRBJ2-3; V gene: TRBV4-2; CDR3 protein: CASSQTRGGADTQYF; CDR3 DNA: TGTGCCAGCAGCCAGACTAGGGGAGGGGCAGATACGCAGTATTTT
D gene: NA; clone size: few; J gene: TRBJ1-1; V gene: TRBV7-6; CDR3 protein: CASSPPGQGKAFF; CDR3 DNA: TGTGCCAGCAGCCCACCAGGGCAGGGAAAAGCTTTCTTT
D gene: TRBD2; clone size: few; J gene: TRBJ2-4; V gene: TRBV4-1; CDR3 protein: CASSQGGAKRGAKNIQYF; CDR3 DNA: TGCGCCAGCAGCCAAGGGGGCGCAAAGCGGGGGGCCAAAAACATTCAGTACTTC
D gene: NA; clone size: many; J gene: TRBJ2-2; V gene: TRBV7-6; CDR3 protein: CASSLGTTDTGELFF; CDR3 DNA: TGTGCCAGCAGCTTAGGGACTACGGATACCGGGGAGCTGTTTTTT